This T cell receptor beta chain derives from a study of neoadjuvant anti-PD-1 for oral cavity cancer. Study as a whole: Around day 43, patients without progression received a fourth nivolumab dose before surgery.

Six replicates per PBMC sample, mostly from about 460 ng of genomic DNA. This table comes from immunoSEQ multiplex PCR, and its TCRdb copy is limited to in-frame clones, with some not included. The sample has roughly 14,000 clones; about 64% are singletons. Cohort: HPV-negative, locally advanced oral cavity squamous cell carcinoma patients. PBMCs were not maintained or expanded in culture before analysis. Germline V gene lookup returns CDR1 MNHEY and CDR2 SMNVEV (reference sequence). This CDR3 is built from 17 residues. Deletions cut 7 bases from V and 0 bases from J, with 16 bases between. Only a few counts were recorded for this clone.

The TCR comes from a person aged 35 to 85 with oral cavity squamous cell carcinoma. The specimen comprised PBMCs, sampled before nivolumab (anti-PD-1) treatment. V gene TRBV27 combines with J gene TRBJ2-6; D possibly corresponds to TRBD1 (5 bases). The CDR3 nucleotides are TGTGCCAGCACTGGTTTAGGACACCTCTCTGGGGCCAACGTCCTGACTTTC. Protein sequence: CASTGLGHLSGANVLTF.